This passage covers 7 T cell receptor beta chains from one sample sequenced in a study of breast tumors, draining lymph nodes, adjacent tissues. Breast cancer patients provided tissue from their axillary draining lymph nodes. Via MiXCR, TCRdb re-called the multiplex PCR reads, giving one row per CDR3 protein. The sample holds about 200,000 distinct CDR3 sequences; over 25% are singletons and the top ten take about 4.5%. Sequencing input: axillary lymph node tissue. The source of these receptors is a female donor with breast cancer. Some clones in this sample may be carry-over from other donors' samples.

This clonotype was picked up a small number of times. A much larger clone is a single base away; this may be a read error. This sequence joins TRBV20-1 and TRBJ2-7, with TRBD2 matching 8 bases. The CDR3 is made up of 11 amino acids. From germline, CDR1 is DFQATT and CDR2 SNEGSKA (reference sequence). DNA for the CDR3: TGCAGTGCTACAGTAGGCGGGGGGCAGTCCTTC. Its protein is CSATVGGGQSF.

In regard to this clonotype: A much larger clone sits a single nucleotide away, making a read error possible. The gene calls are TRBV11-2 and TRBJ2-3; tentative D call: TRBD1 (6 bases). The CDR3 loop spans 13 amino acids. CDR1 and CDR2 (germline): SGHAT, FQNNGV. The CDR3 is CASSLGAGATVQF. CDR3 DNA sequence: TGTGCCAGCAGCTTAGGGGCAGGGGCCACCGTACAATTT. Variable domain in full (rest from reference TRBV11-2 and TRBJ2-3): EAGVAQSPRYKIIEKRQSVAFWCNPISGHATLYWYQQILGQGPKLLIQFQNNGVVDDSQLPKDRFSAERLKGVDSTLKIQPAKLEDSAVYLCASSLGAGATVQFGPGTRLTVL.

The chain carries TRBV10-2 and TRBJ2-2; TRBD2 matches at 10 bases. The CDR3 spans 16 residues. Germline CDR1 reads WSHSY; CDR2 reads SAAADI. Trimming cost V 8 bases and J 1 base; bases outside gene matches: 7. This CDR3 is CASATGTSENTGELFF. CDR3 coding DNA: TGCGCCAGCGCCACCGGGACTAGCGAGAACACCGGGGAGCTGTTTTTT.

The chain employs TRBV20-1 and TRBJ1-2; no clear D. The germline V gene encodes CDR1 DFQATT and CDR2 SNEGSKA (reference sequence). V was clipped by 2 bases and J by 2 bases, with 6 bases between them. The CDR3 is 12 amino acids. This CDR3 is CSARNVNYGYTF. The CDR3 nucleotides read TGCAGTGCTAGAAACGTAAACTATGGCTACACCTTC.

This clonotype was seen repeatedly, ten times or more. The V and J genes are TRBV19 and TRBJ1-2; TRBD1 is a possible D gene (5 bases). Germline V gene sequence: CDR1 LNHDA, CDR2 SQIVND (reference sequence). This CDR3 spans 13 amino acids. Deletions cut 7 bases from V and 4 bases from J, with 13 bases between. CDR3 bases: TGTGCCAGTACGCGGAATCAGGGCTATGGCTACACCTTC. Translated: CASTRNQGYGYTF. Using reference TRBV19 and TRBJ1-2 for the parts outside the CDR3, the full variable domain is DGGITQSPKYLFRKEGQNVTLSCEQNLNHDAMYWYRQDPGQGLRLIYYSQIVNDFQKGDIAEGYSVSREKKESFPLTVTSAQKNPTAFYLCASTRNQGYGYTFGSGTRLTVV.

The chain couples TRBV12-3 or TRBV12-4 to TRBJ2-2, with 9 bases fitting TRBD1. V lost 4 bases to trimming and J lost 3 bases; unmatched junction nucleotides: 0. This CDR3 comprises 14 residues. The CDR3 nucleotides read TGTGCCAGCAGTTGGACAGGGGACACCGGGGAGCTGTTTTTT. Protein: CASSWTGDTGELFF.

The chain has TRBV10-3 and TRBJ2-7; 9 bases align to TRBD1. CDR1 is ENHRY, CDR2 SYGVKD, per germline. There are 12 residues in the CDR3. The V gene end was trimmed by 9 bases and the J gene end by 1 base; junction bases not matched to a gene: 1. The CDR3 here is CAIGTGSYEQYF. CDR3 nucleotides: TGTGCCATTGGGACAGGGTCCTACGAGCAGTACTTC.